The T cell receptor (beta chain) under discussion was sequenced for a study of blood T cell repertoires in COVID-19. Study-wide context: Some COVID-19 samples were acute and others convalescent; all came from the United States, Italy and Spain. The cDNA or gDNA used as material had been derived from T cells, B-cell-depleted T cells, or PBMCs.

Original handling: Reference gene primer amplification in the assay estimated nucleated cell counts. Method: immunoSEQ multiplex PCR; TCRdb's copy keeps in-frame clones and lacks some. The V and J calls and clone size come from that table; D and trimming were worked out from the DNA. The sample has a few hundred thousand clones, around 85% seen once. This CDR3 has 13 residues. Trimming removed 6 bases from V and 4 bases from J, with 13 bases in between. The germline gives CDR1 MNHEY, CDR2 SVGAGI. Sequencing used peripheral blood. The clonotype originates from a woman younger than 30 with acute or convalescent COVID-19. The J gene is TRBJ2-7, the V gene TRBV6-5, with D perhaps matching TRBD1 (5 bases). The CDR3 sequence: CASSKGARYEQYF. The CDR3, as DNA: TGTGCCAGCAGCAAAGGGGCAAGGTACGAGCAGTACTTC.